One and the same sample provided the 28 T cell receptor beta chains below, sequenced in a study of T cell repertoires in cytomegalovirus infection. Each CDR3 protein gets one entry after TCRdb re-called the reads with MiXCR. In the table there are about 490,000 distinct CDR3 sequences, approximately 10% of which are singletons. Sequences were obtained from PBMCs. The receptors here all came from a human donor in good health (CMV status not recorded). Some clones in this sample may be carry-over from other donors' samples.

There are many counts of this clonotype. This chain uses TRBV6-1 with TRBJ2-3; the D call may be TRBD1 or TRBD2 (5 bases each). Germline lookup yields CDR1 MNHNS and CDR2 SASEGT. The germline V and J ends were trimmed by 6 bases and 3 bases, with 19 bases remaining between them. This CDR3 comprises 16 residues. CDR3 residues: CASRTPLGVGTDTQYF. The CDR3 nucleotides are TGTGCCAGCAGAACCCCCCTGGGGGTAGGTACAGATACGCAGTATTTT.

This clonotype has a count of ten or more. This chain joins TRBV14 and TRBJ1-1; D is ambiguous. The germline V gene has CDR1 SGHDN and CDR2 FVKESK. V was trimmed by 2 bases and J by 0 bases, leaving 4 bases between them. The CDR3 has 13 residues. DNA of the CDR3: TGTGCCAGCAGCCAATCACTGAACACTGAAGCTTTCTTT. Protein: CASSQSLNTEAFF.

V and J are TRBV3-1 and TRBJ2-1; unclear D gene. Trimming pared 0 bases from V and 3 bases from J, leaving 9 bases between. CDR1 and CDR2 (germline): LGHDT, YNNKEL (reference sequence). CDR3 length: 15 amino acids. This CDR3 reads CASSQDKRNYNEQFF. As DNA, the CDR3 is TGTGCCAGCAGCCAAGATAAGAGGAACTACAATGAGCAGTTCTTC.

This chain links TRBV7-6 with TRBJ2-3; a possible D gene is TRBD2 (5 bases). Per the germline V gene, CDR1 is SGHVS and CDR2 is FNYEAQ. The CDR3 is 14 residues long. V was trimmed by 0 bases and J by 6 bases, leaving 10 bases between them. The CDR3 loop is CASSLAPRRDTQYF. CDR3 DNA sequence: TGTGCCAGCAGCTTAGCCCCGCGGAGGGATACGCAGTATTTT.

This clonotype was observed a handful of times. This chain uses TRBV4-2 with TRBJ1-2, with D possibly matching TRBD1 (5 bases). The V gene lost 2 bases and the J gene lost 0 bases, with 13 bases spanning the gap. The V gene's germline CDR1 is LGHNA and CDR2 YNFKEQ. The CDR3 has 16 residues. CDR3 amino acids: CASSQTLTVTNYGYTF. CDR3 DNA: TGTGCCAGCAGCCAAACTCTGACAGTCACTAACTATGGCTACACCTTC.

This clonotype showed up just a few times. The V and J genes are TRBV12-3 or TRBV12-4 and TRBJ1-2; 7 bases fit TRBD1. Trimming cost V 7 bases and J 7 bases; bases outside gene matches: 21. The CDR3 is made up of 17 amino acids. The CDR3 loop is CASIIGGAVNRVGGYTF. The CDR3, as DNA: TGTGCCAGCATTATAGGGGGCGCGGTTAATCGGGTTGGTGGCTACACCTTC.

The chain employs TRBV4-2 and TRBJ2-5, with 10 bases lining up with TRBD1. The V gene's germline CDR1 is LGHNA and CDR2 YNFKEQ. V gave up 1 base and J gave up 3 bases; unmatched junction bases: 5. The CDR3 has 16 residues. Here the CDR3 DNA reads TGTGCCAGCAGCCAAGGGGGGACAGGGGTCAAAGAGACCCAGTACTTC. It specifies CASSQGGTGVKETQYF.

This clonotype has a handful of counts. The chain employs TRBV20-1 and TRBJ2-5; 11 nucleotides line up with TRBD2. The CDR3 consists of 14 residues. CDR1 and CDR2 from the germline V gene are DFQATT and SNEGSKA (reference sequence). The J segment lost 4 bases and the V segment lost 5 bases, leaving 6 bases of the junction unmatched. CDR3 region: CSALAGGPGETQYF. As DNA, the CDR3 is TGCAGTGCTTTAGCGGGGGGGCCTGGAGAGACCCAGTACTTC.

Concerning this clonotype: It may be a read error: a sequence one base away is much more abundant. This chain links TRBV5-1 with TRBJ2-3, with a tentative D call TRBD2 (5 bases). V lost 5 bases, J lost 0 bases, and 10 bases lay in between. CDR3 length equals 14 residues. Germline CDR1 and CDR2: SGHRS and YFSETQ. This chain's CDR3 is CASRPGSSTDTQYF. The CDR3 region has the DNA TGCGCCAGCAGACCGGGGTCAAGCACAGATACGCAGTATTTT.

This clonotype was picked up many times. This rearrangement joins TRBV12-5 to TRBJ2-7; 9 bases are a match to TRBD2. This CDR3 has 17 residues. J gave up 7 bases and V 2 bases, and 15 bases lay outside the gene matches. Germline V gene lookup returns CDR1 LGHNT and CDR2 FRNRAP. The CDR3 spells CASGLSVLAGSRGEQYF. CDR3 nucleotide sequence: TGTGCTAGTGGTTTGTCGGTGCTAGCGGGGTCTCGGGGGGAGCAGTACTTC.

This clonotype was recorded many times. This chain joins TRBV28 and TRBJ1-1; no firm D call. The germline CDR1 and CDR2 sequences are MDHEN and SYDVKM. V gave up 3 bases and J gave up 2 bases, with 7 bases separating them. This CDR3 spans 13 amino acids. CDR3 amino acids: CASSFRKNTEAFF. CDR3 sequence (DNA): TGTGCCAGCAGTTTCCGAAAAAACACTGAAGCTTTCTTT. The full variable domain, rest sourced from reference TRBV28 and TRBJ1-1, is DVKVTQSSRYLVKRTGEKVFLECVQDMDHENMFWYRQDPGLGLRLIYFSYDVKMKEKGDIPEGYSVSREKKERFSLILESASTNQTSMYLCASSFRKNTEAFFGQGTRLTVV.

This clonotype was recorded at least ten times. This chain joins TRBV20-1 and TRBJ2-7, with TRBD1 identical over 11 bases. The length of the CDR3 is 14 residues. The germline V gene encodes CDR1 DFQATT and CDR2 SNEGSKA (reference sequence). Trimming cost V 6 bases and J 3 bases; bases outside gene matches: 7. CDR3: CSAPGQGGGYEQYF. The CDR3 region has the DNA TGCAGTGCGCCGGGACAGGGGGGGGGCTACGAGCAGTACTTC.

This clonotype has a count of ten or more. The rearrangement joins TRBV20-1 to TRBJ1-3; D perhaps matches TRBD1 (5 bases). Trimming removed 3 bases from V and 9 bases from J, with 15 bases in between. Germline CDR1 reads DFQATT; CDR2 reads SNEGSKA (reference sequence). The CDR3 contains 13 residues. CDR3 protein: CSARPHGGGTIYF. As DNA, the CDR3 is TGCAGTGCTAGGCCCCACGGGGGAGGCACCATATATTTT.

This clonotype came up many times. The chain has TRBV7-9 and TRBJ1-6, with D tentatively TRBD1 (6 bases). Germline values: CDR1 SEHNR, CDR2 FQNEAQ (reference sequence). The CDR3 is 12 amino acids. V dropped 5 bases and J dropped 17 bases, with 16 bases sitting between them. Here the CDR3 reads CASSRTGREVHF. CDR3 sequence (DNA): TGTGCCAGCAGCCGTACAGGGAGGGAAGTCCACTTT.

This clonotype was seen only once. The CDR3 loop is CSAARAGLTDTQYF. The CDR3 DNA reads as TGCAGCGCCGCGAGGGCGGGCCTCACAGATACGCAGTATTTT. This sequence joins TRBV29-1 and TRBJ2-3, with D tentatively TRBD2 (5 bases). Trimming left V 7 bases short and J 2 bases short, with 16 bases between. Germline V gene data show CDR1 as SQVTM and CDR2 as ANQGSEA. The CDR3 runs 14 residues.

The rearrangement uses TRBV3-1 and TRBJ2-5, with 9 bases identical to TRBD2. Per the germline V gene, CDR1 is LGHDT and CDR2 is YNNKEL (reference sequence). Trimming took 4 bases from V and 2 from J; bases not matched to a gene: 11. This CDR3 contains 17 residues. The CDR3 nucleotides read TGTGCCAGCAGCCCACGTGTTCGACTAGCGGATCAAGAGACCCAGTACTTC. It specifies CASSPRVRLADQETQYF.

This clonotype was seen repeatedly, ten times or more. The rearrangement uses TRBV7-2 and TRBJ1-2; 7 bases map to TRBD1. Germline V CDR1 and CDR2: SGHTA, FQGNSA. The CDR3 has 14 residues. J was trimmed by 5 bases and V by 5 bases; bases with no gene match: 8. The CDR3 coding sequence is TGTGCCAGCAGCCCGGGACAGCGCTCATATGGCTACACCTTC. Amino acids: CASSPGQRSYGYTF.

Regarding this clonotype: A read error may produce the germline difference seen at one junction end. The chain has TRBV4-1 and TRBJ1-1, with TRBD1 matching over 11 bases. The CDR3 runs 18 residues. Germline values: CDR1 MGHRA, CDR2 YSYEKL. CDR3 nucleotides: TGCACCAGCAGCCAGGGGACAGGGGGTTCCTTCATGAACACTGAAGCTTTCTTT. Protein product: CTSSQGTGGSFMNTEAFF.

This clonotype has ten or more counts. V gene TRBV28 combines with J gene TRBJ1-1, with D maybe TRBD1 (5 bases). The CDR3 covers 14 residues. Trimming cost V 1 base and J 3 bases, with 9 bases left between them. CDR1 and CDR2 from the germline V gene are MDHEN and SYDVKM. CDR3 sequence reads: CASSLSSGYTEAFF. CDR3 in DNA: TGTGCCAGCAGTTTATCATCAGGGTACACTGAAGCTTTCTTT.

The rearrangement joins TRBV7-9 to TRBJ1-1; D is uncertain. There are 14 residues in the CDR3. The germline gives CDR1 SEHNR, CDR2 FQNEAQ (reference sequence). The V end lost 5 bases, the J end lost 4 bases, and 14 bases lay between the germline ends. The CDR3 coding sequence is TGTGCCAGCAGCACCACGGTCGAGACCACTGAAGCTTTCTTT. This sequence encodes CASSTTVETTEAFF. Together with reference TRBV7-9 and TRBJ1-1, the CDR3 gives the full variable domain: DTGVSQNPRHKITKRGQNVTFRCDPISEHNRLYWYRQTLGQGPEFLTYFQNEAQLEKSRLLSDRFSAERPKGSFSTLEIQRTEQGDSAMYLCASSTTVETTEAFFGQGTRLTVV.

To note about this clonotype: A much more abundant neighbour one base away suggests this may be a read error. The J gene is TRBJ2-2, the V gene TRBV7-3; 14 bases match TRBD2. This CDR3 has 17 amino acids. Germline V lookup: CDR1 SGHTA, CDR2 FQGTGA. The CDR3 reads CDSSPGTSGRGTGELFF. The CDR3 DNA reads as TGTGACAGCAGCCCTGGGACTAGCGGGAGAGGCACCGGGGAGCTGTTTTTT. Based on the CDR3 plus reference TRBV7-3 and TRBJ2-2, the full variable domain is GAGVSQTPSNKVTEKGKYVELRCDPISGHTALYWYRQSLGQGPEFLIYFQGTGAADDSGLPNDRFFAVRPEGSVSTLKIQRTERGDSAVYLCDSSPGTSGRGTGELFFGEGSRLTVL.

The J gene is TRBJ2-7, the V gene TRBV28, with 11 bases lining up with TRBD2. Germline assignment: CDR1 MDHEN and CDR2 SYDVKM. With V trimmed by 10 bases and J by 1 base, 9 bases remained unmatched. This CDR3 comprises 15 residues. CDR3 in DNA: TGTGCCACCCAAACTAGCGGGAGTGGATCCTACGAGCAGTACTTC. It is translated as CATQTSGSGSYEQYF.

This chain joins TRBV2 and TRBJ1-1, with TRBD1 identical over 9 bases. This CDR3 has 14 amino acids. V trimming: 4 bases; J trimming: 6 bases; junction bases outside the gene matches: 6. Germline loops: CDR1 SNHLY, CDR2 FYNNEI. Here the CDR3 reads CASSVGTGSAEAFF. CDR3 bases: TGTGCCAGCAGTGTTGGGACAGGGAGCGCTGAAGCTTTCTTT.

This clonotype occurred many times. The chain employs TRBV7-2 and TRBJ2-7; a possible D gene is TRBD2 (6 bases). Trimming cost V 2 bases and J 2 bases, with 10 bases left between them. There are 14 residues in the CDR3. Germline CDR1 is SGHTA and CDR2 is FQGNSA. The CDR3 protein is CASSLSRTTYEQYF. The CDR3 DNA follows: TGTGCCAGCAGCTTATCCCGGACTACCTACGAGCAGTACTTC.

There are many counts of this clonotype. The chain links TRBV5-1 to TRBJ2-1, with 16 bases fitting TRBD2. Germline CDR1 SGHRS, CDR2 YFSETQ. Unmatched junction bases numbered 4, after V lost 4 bases and J lost 9 bases. The CDR3 spans 15 residues. CDR3 protein: CASSKGLAGGVEQFF. CDR3 bases: TGCGCCAGCAGCAAGGGACTAGCGGGGGGGGTTGAGCAGTTCTTC.

This clonotype was seen many times. The chain has TRBV7-2 and TRBJ2-5; 9 nucleotides agree with TRBD1. The CDR3 has 13 residues. CDR1 is SGHTA, CDR2 FQGNSA, per germline. The junction had 1 base not matched to a gene; V was cut back by 3 bases and J by 5 bases. CDR3 residues: CASSFDRGETQYF. The CDR3 coding sequence is TGTGCCAGCAGCTTTGACAGGGGGGAGACCCAGTACTTC.

The rearrangement links TRBV7-9 to TRBJ1-2, with 11 bases identical to TRBD1. J gave up 5 bases and V 5 bases, and 7 bases lay outside the gene matches. The CDR3 extends over 15 amino acids. Germline V CDR1 and CDR2: SEHNR, FQNEAQ (reference sequence). CDR3 region: CASSPGQGASYGYTF. CDR3 coding DNA: TGTGCCAGCAGCCCAGGACAGGGGGCGTCGTATGGCTACACCTTC.

This clonotype was recorded a few times. The J gene is TRBJ2-7, the V gene TRBV6-5; D is unresolved. The V and J ends lost 5 bases and 2 bases respectively, with 10 bases between them. The CDR3 runs to 13 residues. CDR1 is MNHEY and CDR2 is SVGAGI in the germline V gene. The CDR3 region is CASSQTPTYEQYF. In nucleotides, the CDR3 is TGTGCCAGCAGTCAGACACCTACCTACGAGCAGTACTTC.